The 18 T cell receptor beta chains given below trace back to one sample, sequenced in a study of T cell changes during pregnancy in multiple sclerosis. Data came from immunoSEQ multiplex PCR; TCRdb stores just in-frame clones and leaves some out. Of 85,000 to 130,000 clones listed, 91% are singletons. The sample in question was peripheral blood, obtained before pregnancy. The receptors stem from a female donor with multiple sclerosis, enrolled in a pregnancy study.

The chain combines TRBV7-2 with TRBJ1-5; 12 bases agree with TRBD1. After removal of 0 bases from V and 5 bases from J, the junction contained 2 bases not matched to a gene. The germline gives CDR1 SGHTA, CDR2 FQGNSA. There are 16 residues in the CDR3. CDR3 coding DNA: TGTGCCAGCAGCTTAGCCGGGACAGGGGGCTATCAGCCCCAGCATTTT. This codes for CASSLAGTGGYQPQHF.

The CDR3 DNA follows: TGTGCCAGCAGCTTAGTGGGGGGACTAGCGGTAGATACGCAGTATTTT. It is translated as CASSLVGGLAVDTQYF. The chain combines TRBV11-3 with TRBJ2-3, with 11 bases matching TRBD2. From germline, CDR1 is SGHNT and CDR2 YENEEA. The CDR3 consists of 16 residues. V shed 1 base, J shed 5 bases, and the junction held 5 bases outside the gene matches.

V and J are TRBV5-1 and TRBJ2-5; TRBD2 aligns across 14 bases. Unmatched junction bases numbered 2, after V lost 4 bases and J lost 3 bases. Germline V gives CDR1 SGHRS, CDR2 YFSETQ. The CDR3 loop spans 15 amino acids. The CDR3 here is CASSPGLAGEETQYF. The CDR3 region has the DNA TGCGCCAGCAGCCCGGGACTAGCGGGAGAAGAGACCCAGTACTTC.

The chain joins TRBV19 to TRBJ2-1, with 9 nucleotides matching TRBD2. Germline CDR1 is LNHDA and CDR2 is SQIVND (reference sequence). V dropped 5 bases and J dropped 6; count of bases not matched to a gene: 8. The CDR3 spans 15 residues. DNA of the CDR3: TGTGCCAGTAGTGGGGTAGCGGGAGTCGTCAATGAGCAGTTCTTC. This gives the protein CASSGVAGVVNEQFF.

The J gene is TRBJ1-1, the V gene TRBV7-3; D call uncertain. The V end lost 5 bases, the J end lost 6 bases, and 16 bases lay between the germline ends. The CDR3 spans 14 residues. Germline CDR1 and CDR2: SGHTA and FQGTGA. CDR3 nucleotides: TGTGCCAGCAGCCAACGTGGGCATCGCGCTGAAGCTTTCTTT. It translates to CASSQRGHRAEAFF.

This chain connects TRBV30 to TRBJ2-5; 8 bases are a match to TRBD1. The CDR3 totals 13 residues. The germline V gene encodes CDR1 GTSNPN and CDR2 SVGIG (reference sequence). V gave up 3 bases and J gave up 3 bases; unmatched junction bases: 3. This CDR3 reads CAWSATGEETQYF. CDR3 bases: TGTGCCTGGAGCGCGACAGGGGAAGAGACCCAGTACTTC.

The chain carries TRBV28 and TRBJ2-7; 11 bases agree with TRBD2. Germline-derived CDR1 and CDR2 are MDHEN and SYDVKM. CDR3 size: 16 residues. V trimming: 2 bases; J trimming: 5 bases; junction bases outside the gene matches: 8. The CDR3 is CASSLITLAGEDEQYF. CDR3 in DNA: TGTGCCAGCAGTTTAATTACACTAGCGGGAGAGGACGAGCAGTACTTC.

V usage is TRBV19 and J usage is TRBJ1-5; 9 nucleotides agree with TRBD1. Germline V lookup: CDR1 LNHDA, CDR2 SQIVND (reference sequence). The CDR3 extends over 17 amino acids. With V trimmed by 4 bases and J by 4 bases, 11 bases remained unmatched. The CDR3 loop is CASSTGQGRSWNQPQHF. The DNA for the CDR3 is TGTGCCAGTAGTACGGGACAGGGAAGGAGCTGGAATCAGCCCCAGCATTTT.

The rearrangement joins TRBV10-3 to TRBJ2-2; no firm D call. Trimming took off 2 bases at V and 1 base at J, with 8 bases between the two ends. The CDR3 spans 15 residues. Germline CDR1 is ENHRY and CDR2 is SYGVKD. Here the CDR3 reads CAISETPGNTGELFF. The CDR3 bases are TGTGCCATCAGTGAGACCCCAGGGAACACCGGGGAGCTGTTTTTT.

This chain links TRBV5-6 with TRBJ2-5, with 8 bases that match TRBD2. The CDR3 has 16 amino acids. The germline gives CDR1 SGHDT, CDR2 YYEEEE. J lost 4 bases, V lost 0 bases, and 8 bases had no gene match. The CDR3 sequence: CASSLAAGGGGETQYF. The CDR3 region has the DNA TGTGCCAGCAGCTTGGCCGCGGGAGGCGGAGGAGAGACCCAGTACTTC.

This chain connects TRBV7-2 to TRBJ1-1; D call uncertain. Germline CDR1 reads SGHTA; CDR2 reads FQGNSA. The CDR3 is made up of 13 amino acids. Trimming removed 4 bases from V and 8 bases from J, with 14 bases in between. The CDR3, as DNA: TGTGCCAGCAGCTCGAGGATGGCGTACGAAGCTTTCTTT. Protein product: CASSSRMAYEAFF. Full variable domain (outside the CDR3, taken from reference TRBV7-2 and TRBJ1-1): GAGVSQSPSNKVTEKGKDVELRCDPISGHTALYWYRQSLGQGLEFLIYFQGNSAPDKSGLPSDRFSAERTGGSVSTLTIQRTQQEDSAVYLCASSSRMAYEAFFGQGTRLTVV.

The V gene is TRBV6-6, the J gene TRBJ1-2, with D unresolved. The CDR3 extends over 11 amino acids. Germline CDR1 reads MNHNY; CDR2 reads SVGAGI (reference sequence). V gave up 8 bases and J gave up 13 bases, with 17 bases separating them. The CDR3 region has the DNA TGTGCCAGCCAAAGCGGGAAGAATTGCACCTTC. Translating it yields CASQSGKNCTF.

The chain carries TRBV11-3 and TRBJ2-7; 10 bases agree with TRBD1. With V trimmed by 5 bases and J by 2 bases, 15 bases remained unmatched. The CDR3 runs to 18 residues. The germline gives CDR1 SGHNT, CDR2 YENEEA. The CDR3 region is CASSPRGQGFFTTYEQYF. In DNA, the CDR3 is TGTGCCAGCAGCCCGAGGGGACAGGGGTTCTTTACAACCTACGAGCAGTACTTC.

J is TRBJ1-1 and V is TRBV6-5; D gene uncertain. The CDR3 is 13 amino acids. Germline values: CDR1 MNHEY, CDR2 SVGAGI. V was pared by 6 bases and J by 3 bases, with 11 bases between. DNA of the CDR3: TGTGCCAGCAGATCCCTCGGGGACACTGAAGCTTTCTTT. Its translation is CASRSLGDTEAFF.

The J gene is TRBJ2-1, the V gene TRBV10-3; 7 bases agree with TRBD2. With V trimmed by 0 bases and J by 5 bases, 7 bases remained unmatched. CDR1 is ENHRY, CDR2 SYGVKD, per germline. The CDR3 runs to 16 residues. The CDR3: CAISESGGSFHNEQFF. CDR3 in DNA: TGTGCCATCAGTGAGTCGGGCGGGAGTTTCCACAATGAGCAGTTCTTC.

The V call is TRBV4-1, the J call TRBJ1-1; possibly TRBD1 for D (5 bases). Germline CDR1 MGHRA, CDR2 YSYEKL. CDR3 size: 14 residues. The ends were cut back, 1 base at V and 4 bases at J, with 10 bases in the middle. The CDR3 nucleotides are TGCGCCAGCAGCCAAGCAGGGTCTCGCACTGAAGCTTTCTTT. Amino acid sequence: CASSQAGSRTEAFF.

This sequence joins TRBV7-8 and TRBJ2-7, with D maybe TRBD2 (6 bases). Trimming stripped 1 base from V and 4 bases from J, with 14 bases between. Per the germline V gene, CDR1 is SGHVS and CDR2 is FQNEAQ. CDR3 length: 15 residues. This chain's CDR3 is CASSLETGEGYEQYF. The CDR3 DNA reads as TGTGCCAGCAGCTTAGAGACGGGAGAAGGGTACGAGCAGTACTTC.

This chain uses TRBV30 with TRBJ1-5; 10 bases line up with TRBD1. J lost 1 base, V lost 2 bases, and 2 bases had no gene match. CDR1 and CDR2 (germline): GTSNPN, SVGIG (reference sequence). CDR3 length equals 15 residues. The DNA of the CDR3 is TGTGCCTGGAGTACGGGACAGGGGAGCAATCAGCCCCAGCATTTT. The encoded protein is CAWSTGQGSNQPQHF. Drawing the rest from reference TRBV30 and TRBJ1-5, the complete variable domain is SQTIHQWPATLVQPVGSPLSLECTVEGTSNPNLYWYRQAAGRGLQLLFYSVGIGQISSEVPQNLSASRPQDRQFILSSKKLLLSDSGFYLCAWSTGQGSNQPQHFGDGTRLSIL.